Included here is one T cell receptor beta chain sequence, with context. This sample is drawn from a study of blood T cell repertoires in COVID-19. Study details: Both acute and convalescent COVID-19 samples were obtained from the United States, Italy and Spain. Nucleic acid was either cDNA or gDNA, and it came from T cells, B-cell-depleted T cells, or PBMCs.

Authors' analysis steps: Reference gene primer amplification gave estimated nucleated cell counts. TCRdb keeps only in-frame clones here, not all; method: immunoSEQ multiplex PCR. V and J calls and clone size are given by that table; D and trimming were obtained from the DNA. Of 20,000 to 25,000 clones in the sample, around 88% are singletons; the top ten hold 7% to 8%. This CDR3 spans 16 amino acids. Germline lookup yields CDR1 SEHNR and CDR2 FQNEAQ (reference sequence). The ends were cut back, 1 base at V and 3 bases at J, with 16 bases in the middle. The receptor comes from a woman in her sixties or seventies with active COVID-19. This chain connects TRBV7-9 to TRBJ2-7, with a tentative D call TRBD1 (5 bases). Sequencing was performed on peripheral blood. The CDR3 protein is CASSLGRGTGLYEQYF. The DNA for the CDR3 is TGTGCCAGCAGCTTAGGAAGGGGCACTGGTCTCTACGAGCAGTACTTC.